This TCR beta chain was obtained from a study of cytomegalovirus exposure and HLA in healthy donors. The CDR3 covers 15 residues. With V trimmed by 4 bases and J by 4 bases, 7 bases remained unmatched. Germline assignment: CDR1 SGDLS and CDR2 YYNGEE. Amplification used 60 Vbeta primers and 13 Jbeta primers. Produced via immunoSEQ multiplex PCR; TCRdb's table is partial and in-frame only. Recorded for this sample: under 50,000 clones. The sequence was collected from a male donor in good health and CMV-seronegative. Sequencing was performed on PBMCs. The rearrangement joins TRBV9 to TRBJ1-3; 8 bases match TRBD1. The CDR3 reads CASSHGTGGGNTIYF. The CDR3 region has the DNA TGTGCCAGCAGCCACGGGACAGGCGGGGGAAACACCATATATTTT.